The clone carrying this TCR beta chain appeared a single time. Its antigen is unknown. Profiled with immunoSEQ multiplex PCR; TCRdb holds only in-frame clones, not every one. This sample has just over 350,000 clones, with about 85% found just once. This sample is part of a study of Ad26.COV2.S vaccination and SARS-CoV-2 variants. Overall study context: Within the COV1001 Ad26.COV2.S trial arm, the donor was enrolled. Each vaccinee took Ad26.COV2.S intramuscularly, once or twice 56 days apart.

Treatment of the sample: about 20 received Ad26.COV2.S at low or high dose, single or two shots; five or six received placebo; per-sample allocation not given. The study sampled participants on day 63 after the first vaccine or placebo injection. An adult of 18-55 years in Boston served as donor. Notes on the study in general: Substantial breadth was reportedly displayed by spike-specific CD8+ and CD4+ T cell responses after vaccination.

This receptor was identified in a person aged 18 to 65 who received the Ad26.COV2.S COVID-19 vaccine or a placebo. The sequencing used peripheral blood, collected in a trial of Ad26.COV2.S vaccine versus placebo.

CDR3 nucleotide sequence: TGTGCCAGCACCCCGGGACTGGCCCGAGATACGCAGTATTTT. This codes for CASTPGLARDTQYF. The gene calls are TRBV27 and TRBJ2-3; TRBD2 might be the D (6 bases). CDR3 length: 14 residues. Deletions cut 7 bases from V and 5 bases from J, with 16 bases between. CDR1 is MNHEY and CDR2 is SMNVEV in the germline V gene (reference sequence).